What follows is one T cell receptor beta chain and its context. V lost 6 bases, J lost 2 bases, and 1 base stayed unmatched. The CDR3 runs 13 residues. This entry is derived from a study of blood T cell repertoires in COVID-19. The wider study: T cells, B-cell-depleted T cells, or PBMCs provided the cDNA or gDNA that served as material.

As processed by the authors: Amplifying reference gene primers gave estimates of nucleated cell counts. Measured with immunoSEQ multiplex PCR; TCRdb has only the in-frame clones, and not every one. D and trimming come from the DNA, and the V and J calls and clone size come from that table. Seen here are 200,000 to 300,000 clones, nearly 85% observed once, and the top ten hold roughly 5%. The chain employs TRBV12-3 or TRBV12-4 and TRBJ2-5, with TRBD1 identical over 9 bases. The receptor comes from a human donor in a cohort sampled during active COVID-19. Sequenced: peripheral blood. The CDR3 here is CASSDRGQETQYF. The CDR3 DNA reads TGTGCCAGCAGCGACAGGGGGCAAGAGACCCAGTACTTC.